This T cell receptor beta chain was observed in a study of T cells in localized non-small cell lung cancer. Whole-study results and caveats: The greatest T cell clonality was found in uninvolved adjacent lung (higher than in tumor). A higher density of T cells in blood coincided with extended overall survival. Sequencing covered just one tumor region, so heterogeneity cannot be ruled out. When the top 100 tumor clones were examined, a median approximately 62 of them also appeared in the adjacent lung, which was paired and uninvolved.

Note on this clone: Its target is unknown.

Clones were sequenced by immunoSEQ multiplex PCR, and TCRdb holds only the in-frame ones, with some missing. The sample includes fewer than 45,000 clones, about 88% of them seen just once. The CDR3 has 15 residues. The germline V gene has CDR1 SEHNR and CDR2 FQNEAQ (reference sequence). Between the trimmed V and J ends, which lost 2 bases and 3 bases, there was a span of 10 bases. This rearrangement joins TRBV7-9 to TRBJ2-2; possible D gene TRBD2, 6 bases. The sequencing here drew on peripheral blood, taken before any cancer treatment. This clonotype was obtained from a woman aged 18-50 years with stage III lung adenocarcinoma. The CDR3 nucleotides read TGTGCCAGCAGCTTACTATGGGGGGACACCGGGGAGCTGTTTTTT. It translates to CASSLLWGDTGELFF. The full variable domain, completed using reference TRBV7-9 and TRBJ2-2, is DTGVSQNPRHKITKRGQNVTFRCDPISEHNRLYWYRQTLGQGPEFLTYFQNEAQLEKSRLLSDRFSAERPKGSFSTLEIQRTEQGDSAMYLCASSLLWGDTGELFFGEGSRLTVL.